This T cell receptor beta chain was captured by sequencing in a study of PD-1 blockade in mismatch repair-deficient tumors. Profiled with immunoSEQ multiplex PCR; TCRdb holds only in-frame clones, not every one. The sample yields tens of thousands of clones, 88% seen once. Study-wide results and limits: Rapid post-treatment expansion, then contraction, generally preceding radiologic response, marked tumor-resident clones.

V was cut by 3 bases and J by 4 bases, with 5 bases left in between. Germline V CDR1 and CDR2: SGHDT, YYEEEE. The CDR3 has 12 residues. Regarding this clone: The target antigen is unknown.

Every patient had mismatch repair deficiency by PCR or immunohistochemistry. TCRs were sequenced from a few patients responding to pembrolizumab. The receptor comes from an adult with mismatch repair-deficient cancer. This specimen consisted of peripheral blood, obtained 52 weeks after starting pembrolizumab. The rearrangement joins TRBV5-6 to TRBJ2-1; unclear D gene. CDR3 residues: CASSSGYNEQFF. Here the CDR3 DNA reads TGTGCCAGCAGCTCTGGGTACAATGAGCAGTTCTTC.